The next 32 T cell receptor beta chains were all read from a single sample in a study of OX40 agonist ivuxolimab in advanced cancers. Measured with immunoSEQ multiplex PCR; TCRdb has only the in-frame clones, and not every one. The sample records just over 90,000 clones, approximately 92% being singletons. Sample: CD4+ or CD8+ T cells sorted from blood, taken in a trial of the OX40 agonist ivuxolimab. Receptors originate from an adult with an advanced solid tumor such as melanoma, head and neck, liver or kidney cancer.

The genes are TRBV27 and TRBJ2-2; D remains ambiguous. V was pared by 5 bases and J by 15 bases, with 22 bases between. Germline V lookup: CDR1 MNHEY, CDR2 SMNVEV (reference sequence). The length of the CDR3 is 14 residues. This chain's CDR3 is CASSQWNKVLNLFF. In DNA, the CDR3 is TGTGCCAGCAGTCAATGGAACAAAGTACTCAACTTGTTTTTT.

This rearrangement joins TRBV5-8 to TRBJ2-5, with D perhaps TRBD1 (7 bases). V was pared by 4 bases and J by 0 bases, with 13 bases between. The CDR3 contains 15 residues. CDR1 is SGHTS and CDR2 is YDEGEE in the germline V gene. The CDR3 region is CASSAGTAYQETQYF. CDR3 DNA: TGTGCCAGCAGCGCGGGGACAGCGTACCAAGAGACCCAGTACTTC.

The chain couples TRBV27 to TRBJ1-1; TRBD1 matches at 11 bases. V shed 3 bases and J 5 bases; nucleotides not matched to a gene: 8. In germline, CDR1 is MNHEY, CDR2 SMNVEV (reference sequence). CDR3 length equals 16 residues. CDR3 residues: CASSFLDRGRGTEAFF. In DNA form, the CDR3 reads TGTGCCAGCAGTTTCTTGGACAGGGGGCGCGGAACTGAAGCTTTCTTT.

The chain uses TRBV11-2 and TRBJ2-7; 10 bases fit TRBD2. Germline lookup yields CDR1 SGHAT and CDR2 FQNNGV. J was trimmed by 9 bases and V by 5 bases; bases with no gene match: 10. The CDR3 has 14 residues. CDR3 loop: CASSPKTSGLGQYF. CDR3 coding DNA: TGTGCCAGCAGCCCCAAGACTAGCGGGCTAGGGCAGTACTTC. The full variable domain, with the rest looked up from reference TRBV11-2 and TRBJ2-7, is EAGVAQSPRYKIIEKRQSVAFWCNPISGHATLYWYQQILGQGPKLLIQFQNNGVVDDSQLPKDRFSAERLKGVDSTLKIQPAKLEDSAVYLCASSPKTSGLGQYFGPGTRLTVT.

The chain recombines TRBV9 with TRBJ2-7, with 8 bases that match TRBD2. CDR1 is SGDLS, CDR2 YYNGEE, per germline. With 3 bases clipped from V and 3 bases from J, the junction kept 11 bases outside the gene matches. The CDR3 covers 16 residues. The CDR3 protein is CASSANPGLVFYEQYF. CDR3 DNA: TGTGCCAGCAGCGCCAATCCGGGACTAGTTTTCTACGAGCAGTACTTC. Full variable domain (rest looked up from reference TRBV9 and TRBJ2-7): DSGVTQTPKHLITATGQRVTLRCSPRSGDLSVYWYQQSLDQGLQFLIQYYNGEERAKGNILERFSAQQFPDLHSELNLSSLELGDSALYFCASSANPGLVFYEQYFGPGTRLTVT.

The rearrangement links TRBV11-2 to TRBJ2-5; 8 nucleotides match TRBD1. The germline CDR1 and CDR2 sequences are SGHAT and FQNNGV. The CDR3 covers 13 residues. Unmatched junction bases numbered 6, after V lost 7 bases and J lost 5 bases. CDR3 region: CASTTGVGETQYF. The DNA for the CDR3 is TGTGCCAGCACGACAGGGGTGGGTGAGACCCAGTACTTC.

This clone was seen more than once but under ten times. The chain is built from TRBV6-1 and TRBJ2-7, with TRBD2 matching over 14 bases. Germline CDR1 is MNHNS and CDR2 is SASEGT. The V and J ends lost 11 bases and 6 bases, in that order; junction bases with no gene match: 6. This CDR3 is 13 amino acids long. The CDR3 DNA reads TGTGCCGGGCGGGGGACTAGCGGGGGCGAGCAGTACTTC. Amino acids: CAGRGTSGGEQYF.

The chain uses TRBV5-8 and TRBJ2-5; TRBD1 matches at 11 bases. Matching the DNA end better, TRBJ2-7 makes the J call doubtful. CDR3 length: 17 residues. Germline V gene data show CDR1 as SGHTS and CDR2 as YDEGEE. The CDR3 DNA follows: TGTGCCAGCAGCTCCCGGGGACAGGGGGTGATCTCCTACGAGCAGTACTTC. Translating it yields CASSSRGQGVISYEQYF.

The CDR3 sequence: CASSVGISGGDRNTIYF. The CDR3 DNA is TGTGCCAGCAGCGTAGGTATCTCAGGGGGCGATCGGAACACCATATATTTT. The chain carries TRBV9 and TRBJ1-3; 8 bases fit TRBD1. This CDR3 region has 17 residues. Trimming at V came to 0 bases and at J to 7 bases, leaving 12 bases not matched to a gene. Germline-derived CDR1 and CDR2 are SGDLS and YYNGEE.

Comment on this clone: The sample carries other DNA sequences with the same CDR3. The DNA for the CDR3 is TGTGCCAGCAGCCCGGCTGGGCCCGGGGAGCTGTTTTTT. It codes for CASSPAGPGELFF. V usage is TRBV7-2 and J usage is TRBJ2-2; D ambiguous. The CDR3 contains 13 residues. The germline V gene has CDR1 SGHTA and CDR2 FQGNSA. The germline V and J ends were trimmed by 5 bases and 6 bases, with 10 bases remaining between them.

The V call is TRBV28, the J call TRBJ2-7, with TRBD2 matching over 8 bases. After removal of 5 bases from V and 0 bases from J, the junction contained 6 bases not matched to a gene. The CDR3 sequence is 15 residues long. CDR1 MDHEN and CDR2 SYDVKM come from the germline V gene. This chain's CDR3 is CASSREGRSSYEQYF. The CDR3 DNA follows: TGTGCCAGCAGTCGGGAGGGTAGGAGCTCCTACGAGCAGTACTTC.

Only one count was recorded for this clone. CDR3 DNA: TGTGCCACCAGCGGAGGGACCCAAGTACTGACCCAGTACTTC. Amino acids: CATSGGTQVLTQYF. The chain recombines TRBV15 with TRBJ2-5, with a tentative D call TRBD2 (6 bases). Between the trimmed V and J ends, which lost 5 bases and 7 bases, there was a span of 17 bases. Germline CDR1 is LNHNV and CDR2 is YYDKDF (reference sequence). This CDR3 is built from 14 residues.

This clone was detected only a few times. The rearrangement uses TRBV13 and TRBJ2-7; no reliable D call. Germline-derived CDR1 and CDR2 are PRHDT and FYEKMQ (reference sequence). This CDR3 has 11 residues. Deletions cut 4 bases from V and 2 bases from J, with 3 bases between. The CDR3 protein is CASSSAYEQYF. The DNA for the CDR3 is TGTGCCAGCAGCTCGGCCTACGAGCAGTACTTC. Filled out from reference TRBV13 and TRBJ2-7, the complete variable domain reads AAGVIQSPRHLIKEKRETATLKCYPIPRHDTVYWYQQGPGQDPQFLISFYEKMQSDKGSIPDRFSAQQFSDYHSELNMSSLELGDSALYFCASSSAYEQYFGPGTRLTVT.

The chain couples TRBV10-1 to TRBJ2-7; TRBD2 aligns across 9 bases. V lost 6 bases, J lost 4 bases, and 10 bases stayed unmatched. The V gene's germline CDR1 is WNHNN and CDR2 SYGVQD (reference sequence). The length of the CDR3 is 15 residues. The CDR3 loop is CASRISGSIVYEQYF. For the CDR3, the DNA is TGCGCCAGCAGGATTAGCGGGAGTATAGTATACGAGCAGTACTTC.

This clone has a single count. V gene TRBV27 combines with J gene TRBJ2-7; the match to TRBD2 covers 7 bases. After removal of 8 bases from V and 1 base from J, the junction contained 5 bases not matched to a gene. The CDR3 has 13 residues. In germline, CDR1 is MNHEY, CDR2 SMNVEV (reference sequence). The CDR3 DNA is TGTGCCAGCTCGGGACTAACATCCTACGAGCAGTACTTC. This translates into CASSGLTSYEQYF.

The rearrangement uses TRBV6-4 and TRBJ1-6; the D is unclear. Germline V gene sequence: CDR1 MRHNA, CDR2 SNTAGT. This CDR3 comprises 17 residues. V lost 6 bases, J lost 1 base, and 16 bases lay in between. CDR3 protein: CASRVQTLISYNSPLHF. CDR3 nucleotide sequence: TGTGCCAGCAGAGTGCAGACTTTAATTTCCTATAATTCACCCCTCCACTTT.

The CDR3 nucleotides are TGCAGCGTTGACGCAACCCGTTCTGGAAACACCATATATTTT. Amino acids: CSVDATRSGNTIYF. The J gene is TRBJ1-3, the V gene TRBV29-1, with D unclear. The CDR3 is 14 residues long. The V end lost 3 bases, the J end lost 1 base, and 10 bases lay between the germline ends. CDR1 SQVTM and CDR2 ANQGSEA come from the germline V gene.

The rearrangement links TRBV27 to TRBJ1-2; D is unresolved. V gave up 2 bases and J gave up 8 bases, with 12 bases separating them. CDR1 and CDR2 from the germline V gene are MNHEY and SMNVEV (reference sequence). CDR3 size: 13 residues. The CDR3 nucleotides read TGTGCCAGCAGTTTAAGTCGAGACTCGGGCTACACCTTC. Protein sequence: CASSLSRDSGYTF.

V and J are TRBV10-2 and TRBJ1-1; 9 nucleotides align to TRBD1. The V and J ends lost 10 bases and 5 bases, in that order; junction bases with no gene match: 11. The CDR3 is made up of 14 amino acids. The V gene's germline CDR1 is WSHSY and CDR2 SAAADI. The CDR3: CATNRGRSRTEAFF. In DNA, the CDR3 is TGCGCCACCAACAGGGGGCGAAGTCGGACTGAAGCTTTCTTT.

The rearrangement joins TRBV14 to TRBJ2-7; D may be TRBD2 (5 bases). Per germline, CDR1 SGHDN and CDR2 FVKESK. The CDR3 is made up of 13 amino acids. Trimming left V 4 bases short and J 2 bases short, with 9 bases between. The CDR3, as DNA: TGTGCCAGCAGCCCGTTCGGGACCTACGAGCAGTACTTC. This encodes CASSPFGTYEQYF.

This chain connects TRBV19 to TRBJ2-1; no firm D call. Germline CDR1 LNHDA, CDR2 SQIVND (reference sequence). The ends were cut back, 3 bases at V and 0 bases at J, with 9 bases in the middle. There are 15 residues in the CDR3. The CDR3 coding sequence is TGTGCCAGTAGTATCAGGTTATCCTCCTACAATGAGCAGTTCTTC. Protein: CASSIRLSSYNEQFF.

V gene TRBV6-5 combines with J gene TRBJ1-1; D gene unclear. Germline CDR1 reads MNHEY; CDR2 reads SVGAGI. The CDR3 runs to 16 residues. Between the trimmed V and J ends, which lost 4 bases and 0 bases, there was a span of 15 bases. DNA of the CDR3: TGTGCCAGCAGTTGGGATCAGGTGACGATGAACACTGAAGCTTTCTTT. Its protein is CASSWDQVTMNTEAFF.

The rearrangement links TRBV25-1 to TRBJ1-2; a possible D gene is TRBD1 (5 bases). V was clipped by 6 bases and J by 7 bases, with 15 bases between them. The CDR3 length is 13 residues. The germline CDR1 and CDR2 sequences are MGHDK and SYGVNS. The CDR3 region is CASSGPGLGGYTF. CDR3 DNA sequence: TGTGCCAGCAGCGGCCCGGGGCTCGGTGGCTACACCTTC.

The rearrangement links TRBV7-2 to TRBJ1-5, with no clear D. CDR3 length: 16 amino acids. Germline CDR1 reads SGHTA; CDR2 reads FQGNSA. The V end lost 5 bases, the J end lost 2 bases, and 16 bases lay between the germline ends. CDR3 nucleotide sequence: TGTGCCAGCAGCCCCATTGATAGTAGGGGCAATCAGCCCCAGCATTTT. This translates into CASSPIDSRGNQPQHF.

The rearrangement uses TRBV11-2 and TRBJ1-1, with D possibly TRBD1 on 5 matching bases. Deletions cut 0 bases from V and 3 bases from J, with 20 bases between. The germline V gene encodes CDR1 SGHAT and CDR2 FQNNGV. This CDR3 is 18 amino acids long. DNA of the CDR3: TGTGCCAGCAGCTTAGATCAATTGAGTCGGGGCCCGGACACTGAAGCTTTCTTT. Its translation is CASSLDQLSRGPDTEAFF.

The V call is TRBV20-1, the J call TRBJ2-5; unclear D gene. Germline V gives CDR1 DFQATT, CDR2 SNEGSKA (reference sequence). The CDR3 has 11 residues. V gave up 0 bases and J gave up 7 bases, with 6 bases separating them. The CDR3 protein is CSARDMATQYF. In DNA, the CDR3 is TGCAGTGCTAGAGATATGGCGACCCAGTACTTC.

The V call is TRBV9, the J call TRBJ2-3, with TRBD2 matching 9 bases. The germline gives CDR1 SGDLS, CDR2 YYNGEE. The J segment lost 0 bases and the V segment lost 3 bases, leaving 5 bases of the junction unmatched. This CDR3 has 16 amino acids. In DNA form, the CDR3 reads TGTGCCAGCAGCGCCGCTAGCGGGGTTAGCACAGATACGCAGTATTTT. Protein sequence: CASSAASGVSTDTQYF.

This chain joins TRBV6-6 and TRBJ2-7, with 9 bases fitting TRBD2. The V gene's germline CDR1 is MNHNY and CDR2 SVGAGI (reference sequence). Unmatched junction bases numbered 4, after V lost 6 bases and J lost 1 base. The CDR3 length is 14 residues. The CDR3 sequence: CASSRLAESYEQYF. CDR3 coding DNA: TGTGCCAGCAGCAGACTAGCGGAGTCCTACGAGCAGTACTTC.

CDR3 residues: CASSVGGGRHEQYF. Here the CDR3 DNA reads TGTGCCAGCAGCGTGGGGGGGGGCCGCCACGAGCAGTACTTC. The chain couples TRBV9 to TRBJ2-7, with a tentative D call TRBD2 (7 bases). This CDR3 region has 14 residues. Germline V lookup: CDR1 SGDLS, CDR2 YYNGEE. Trimming stripped 2 bases from V and 5 bases from J, with 14 bases between.

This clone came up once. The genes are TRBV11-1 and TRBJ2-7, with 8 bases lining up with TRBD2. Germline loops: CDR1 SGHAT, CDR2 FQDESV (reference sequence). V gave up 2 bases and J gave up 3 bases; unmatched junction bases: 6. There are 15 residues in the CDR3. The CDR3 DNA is TGTGCCAGCAGCTTAACCGGGAGGGTGAACTACGAGCAGTACTTC. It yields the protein CASSLTGRVNYEQYF.

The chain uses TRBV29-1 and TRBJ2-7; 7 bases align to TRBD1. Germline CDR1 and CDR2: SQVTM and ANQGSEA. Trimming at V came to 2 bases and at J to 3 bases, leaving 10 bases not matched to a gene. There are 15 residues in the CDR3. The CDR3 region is CSVESDREGYYEQYF. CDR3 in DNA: TGCAGCGTTGAATCCGACAGGGAAGGGTACTACGAGCAGTACTTC.

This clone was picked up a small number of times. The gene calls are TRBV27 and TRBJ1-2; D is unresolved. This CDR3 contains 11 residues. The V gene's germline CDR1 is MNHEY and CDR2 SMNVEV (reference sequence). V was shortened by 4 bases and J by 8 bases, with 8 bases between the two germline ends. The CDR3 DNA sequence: TGTGCCAGCAGTTCGGGGTTAGGCTACACCTTC. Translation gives CASSSGLGYTF.